Listed below are T cell receptor beta chains from one sample, sequenced in a study of human T cells and chemical hapten exposure. TCRdb independently ran MiXCR on the RACE reads; one entry per CDR3 protein. In the table there are around 50,000 distinct CDR3 sequences, about 9.6% of which are singletons. The specimen comprised whole blood, sampled in connection with sensitization to the hapten diphenylcyclopropenone (DPC). These receptors came from a woman in her thirties or forties with alopecia areata. Some clones in this sample may be carry-over from other donors' samples. CDR3s include the opening cysteine and the closing phenylalanine or tryptophan.

V: TRBV28
CDR3: CASTGQGKGDSPLHF

V: TRBV20-1
CDR3: CSASSVGQPQETQYF

V: TRBV19
CDR3: CASSIGPGDGTYEQYF

V: TRBV4-2
CDR3: CASSQDWPSGVKNEQFF

V: TRBV30
CDR3: CAWSARTANYGYTF

V: TRBV12-3/TRBV12-4
CDR3: CASSPPTGFNEKLFF

V: TRBV7-8
CDR3: CASSETGVDTEAFF

V: TRBV7-2
CDR3: CASSRGTGNYGYTF

V: TRBV7-9
CDR3: CASSLLPATKNIQYF

V: TRBV29-1
CDR3: CSVEDRRTNEQFF

V: TRBV4-3
CDR3: CASSQQGIGKLFF

V: TRBV6-6
CDR3: CASRYGTGEGGYTF

V: TRBV29-1
CDR3: CVPPNTIYF

V: TRBV6-2/TRBV6-3
CDR3: CASTGGLMGGYTF

V: TRBV7-8
CDR3: CASSHSGGELFF

V: TRBV18
CDR3: CASSKTAANVLTF

V: TRBV12-3/TRBV12-4
CDR3: CASSLGQASNSPLHF

V: TRBV7-8
CDR3: CASSLDGISYEQYF

V: TRBV4-1
CDR3: CASSQLGVTLHF

V: TRBV4-1
CDR3: CASSSTAGQYF

V: TRBV12-3/TRBV12-4
CDR3: CASSEGYTGELFF

V: TRBV16
CDR3: CASSQDRPGEQFF

V: TRBV5-1
CDR3: CASSLYRARRTEAFF

V: TRBV12-3/TRBV12-4
CDR3: CASSLGSGPYNEQFF

V: TRBV28
CDR3: CASSSGFPYNEQFF

V: TRBV2
CDR3: CASSVNRQETQYF

V: TRBV30
CDR3: CAWSGQGLGNTEAFF

V: TRBV5-4
CDR3: CASRRTESSGYTF

V: TRBV6-1
CDR3: CASSEGTRVQYF

V: TRBV19
CDR3: CASIRRGAPSNQPQHF

V: TRBV14
CDR3: CASSQQFLTPSLDTQYF

V: TRBV4-1
CDR3: CASSPAPILAGTNTDTQYF

V: TRBV20-1
CDR3: CSADRVLQETQYF

V: TRBV7-6
CDR3: CASSLGQRNTGELFF

V: TRBV12-3/TRBV12-4
CDR3: CASSGRSTIYF

V: TRBV7-8
CDR3: CASSSSSARAGNTIYF

V: TRBV6-1
CDR3: CASSESGRGKHGYTF

V: TRBV12-3/TRBV12-4
CDR3: CASSFVRDNQYF